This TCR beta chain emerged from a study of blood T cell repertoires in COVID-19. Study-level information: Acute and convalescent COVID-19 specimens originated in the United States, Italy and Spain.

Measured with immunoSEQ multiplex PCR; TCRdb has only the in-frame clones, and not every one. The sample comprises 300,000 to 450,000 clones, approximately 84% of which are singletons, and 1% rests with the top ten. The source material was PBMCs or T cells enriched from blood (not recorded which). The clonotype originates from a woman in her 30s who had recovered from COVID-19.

The CDR3 here is CASSQGFGGGAGNEQFF. The CDR3 DNA reads TGTGCCAGCAGCCAAGGGTTCGGCGGGGGGGCGGGCAATGAGCAGTTCTTC. The rearrangement joins TRBV4-2 to TRBJ2-1; 9 bases line up with TRBD2. There are 17 residues in the CDR3. V shed 1 base and J 6 bases; nucleotides not matched to a gene: 10. CDR1 is LGHNA, CDR2 YNFKEQ, per germline.